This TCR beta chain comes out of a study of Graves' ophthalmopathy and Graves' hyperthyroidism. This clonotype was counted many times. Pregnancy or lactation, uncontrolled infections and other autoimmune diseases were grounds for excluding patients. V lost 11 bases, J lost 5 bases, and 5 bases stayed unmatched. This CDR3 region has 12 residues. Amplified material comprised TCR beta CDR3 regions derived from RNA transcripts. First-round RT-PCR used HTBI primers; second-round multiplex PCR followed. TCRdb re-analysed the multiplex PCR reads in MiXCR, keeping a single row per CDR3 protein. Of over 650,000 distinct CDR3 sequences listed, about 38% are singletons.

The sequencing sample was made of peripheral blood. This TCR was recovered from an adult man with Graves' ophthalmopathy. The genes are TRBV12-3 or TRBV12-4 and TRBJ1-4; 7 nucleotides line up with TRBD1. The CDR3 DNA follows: TGTGCCGTGGGACAGTTGAATGAAAAACTGTTTTTT. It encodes CAVGQLNEKLFF.